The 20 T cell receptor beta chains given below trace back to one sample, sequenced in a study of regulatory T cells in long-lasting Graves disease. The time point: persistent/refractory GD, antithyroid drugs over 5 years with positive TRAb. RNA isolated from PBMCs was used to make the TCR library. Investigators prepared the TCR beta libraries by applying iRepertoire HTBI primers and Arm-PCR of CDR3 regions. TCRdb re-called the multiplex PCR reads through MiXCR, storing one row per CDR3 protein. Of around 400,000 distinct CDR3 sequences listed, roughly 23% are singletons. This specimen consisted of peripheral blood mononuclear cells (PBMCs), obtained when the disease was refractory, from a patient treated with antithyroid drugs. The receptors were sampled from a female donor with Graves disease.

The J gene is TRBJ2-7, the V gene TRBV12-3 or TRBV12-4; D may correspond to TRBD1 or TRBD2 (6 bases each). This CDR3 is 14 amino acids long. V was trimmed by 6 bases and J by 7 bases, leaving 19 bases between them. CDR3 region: CASSPLEGGGEQYF. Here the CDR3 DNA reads TGTGCCAGCAGCCCCCTGGAGGGGGGCGGGGAGCAGTACTTC.

CDR3 protein: CSGQGDRAFREQYF. CDR3 DNA: TGCAGTGGCCAGGGGGACAGGGCCTTCAGGGAGCAGTACTTC. This sequence joins TRBV20-1 and TRBJ2-7, with TRBD1 matching 9 bases. The V gene's germline CDR1 is DFQATT and CDR2 SNEGSKA (reference sequence). This CDR3 is built from 14 residues. V lost 7 bases to trimming and J lost 7 bases; unmatched junction nucleotides: 14.

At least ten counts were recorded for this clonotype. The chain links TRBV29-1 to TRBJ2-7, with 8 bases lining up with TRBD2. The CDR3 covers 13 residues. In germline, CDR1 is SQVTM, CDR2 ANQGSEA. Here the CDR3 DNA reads TGCAGTGCCGCTAGCGGGCACTCCTACGAGCAGTACTTC. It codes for CSAASGHSYEQYF.

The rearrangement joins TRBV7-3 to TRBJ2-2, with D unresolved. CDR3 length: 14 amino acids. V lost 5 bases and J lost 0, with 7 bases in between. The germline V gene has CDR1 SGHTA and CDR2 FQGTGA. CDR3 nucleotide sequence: TGTGCCAGCAGCCAAGTCCCGAACACCGGGGAGCTGTTTTTT. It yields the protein CASSQVPNTGELFF.

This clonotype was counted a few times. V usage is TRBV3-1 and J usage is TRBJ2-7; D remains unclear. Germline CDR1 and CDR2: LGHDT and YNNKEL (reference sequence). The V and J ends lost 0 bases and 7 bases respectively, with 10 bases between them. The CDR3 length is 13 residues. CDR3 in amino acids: CASSQDRRWEQYF. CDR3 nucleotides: TGTGCCAGCAGCCAAGATAGAAGATGGGAGCAGTACTTC.

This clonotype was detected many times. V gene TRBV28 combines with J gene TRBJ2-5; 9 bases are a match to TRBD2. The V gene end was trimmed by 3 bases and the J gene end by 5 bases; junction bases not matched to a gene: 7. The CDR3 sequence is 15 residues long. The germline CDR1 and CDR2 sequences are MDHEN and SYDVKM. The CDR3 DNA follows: TGTGCCAGCAGTTTCTTTCTAGCGGGACGGGAGACCCAGTACTTC. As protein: CASSFFLAGRETQYF.

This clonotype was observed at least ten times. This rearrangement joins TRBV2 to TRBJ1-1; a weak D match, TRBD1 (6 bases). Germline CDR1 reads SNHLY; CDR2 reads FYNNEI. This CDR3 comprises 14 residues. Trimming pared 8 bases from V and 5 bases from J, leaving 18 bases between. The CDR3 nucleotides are TGTGCCAGCCGAGGCGAGGGGGTTGGTACTGAAGCTTTCTTT. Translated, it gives CASRGEGVGTEAFF.

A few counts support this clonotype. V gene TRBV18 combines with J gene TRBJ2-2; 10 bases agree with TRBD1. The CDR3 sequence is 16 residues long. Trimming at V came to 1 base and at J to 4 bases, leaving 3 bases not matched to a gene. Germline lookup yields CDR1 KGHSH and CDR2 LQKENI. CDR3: CASSPRQGASTGELFF. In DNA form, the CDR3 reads TGTGCCAGCTCACCACGACAGGGGGCGAGCACCGGGGAGCTGTTTTTT.

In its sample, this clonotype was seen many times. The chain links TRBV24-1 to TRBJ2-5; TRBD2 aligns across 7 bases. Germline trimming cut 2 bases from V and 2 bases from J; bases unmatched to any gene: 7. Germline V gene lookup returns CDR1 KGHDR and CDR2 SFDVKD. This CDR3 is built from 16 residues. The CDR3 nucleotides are TGTGCCACCAGTGATTACGCGGGAGCACCTCAAGAGACCCAGTACTTC. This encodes CATSDYAGAPQETQYF.

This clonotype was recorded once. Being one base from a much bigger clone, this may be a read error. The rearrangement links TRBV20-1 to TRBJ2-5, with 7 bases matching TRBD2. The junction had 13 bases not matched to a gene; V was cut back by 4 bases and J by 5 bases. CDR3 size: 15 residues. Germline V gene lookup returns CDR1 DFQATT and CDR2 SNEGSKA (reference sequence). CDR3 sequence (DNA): TGCAGTGCTACCCCCCACAGCGGGGAGCGGGAGACCCAGTACTTC. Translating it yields CSATPHSGERETQYF.

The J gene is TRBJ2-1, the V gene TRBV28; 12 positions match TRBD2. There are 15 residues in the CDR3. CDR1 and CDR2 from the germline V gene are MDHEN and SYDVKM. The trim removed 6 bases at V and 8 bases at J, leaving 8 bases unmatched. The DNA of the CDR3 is TGTGCCAGCAGGCAAACTAGCGGGAGGCCCCATGAGCAGTTCTTC. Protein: CASRQTSGRPHEQFF.

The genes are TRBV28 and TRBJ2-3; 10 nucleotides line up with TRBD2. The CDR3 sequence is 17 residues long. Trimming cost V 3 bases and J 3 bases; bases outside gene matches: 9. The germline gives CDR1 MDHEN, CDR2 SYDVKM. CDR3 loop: CASSLSASGSWTDTQYF. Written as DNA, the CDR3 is TGTGCCAGCAGTTTGAGTGCTAGCGGGAGTTGGACAGATACGCAGTATTTT.

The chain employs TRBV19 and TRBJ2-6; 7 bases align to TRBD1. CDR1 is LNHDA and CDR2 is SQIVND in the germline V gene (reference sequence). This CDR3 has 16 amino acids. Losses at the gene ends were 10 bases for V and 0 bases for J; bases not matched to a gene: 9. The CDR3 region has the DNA TGTGCCACCAAACGGGACAGATTCTCTGGGGCCAACGTCCTGACTTTC. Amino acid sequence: CATKRDRFSGANVLTF.

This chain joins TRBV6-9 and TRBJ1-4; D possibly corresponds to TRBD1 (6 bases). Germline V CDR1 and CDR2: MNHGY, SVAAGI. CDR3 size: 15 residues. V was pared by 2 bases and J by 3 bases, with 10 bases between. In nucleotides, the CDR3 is TGTGCCAGCAGTTATCCCGGGACACCTAATGAAAAACTGTTTTTT. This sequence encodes CASSYPGTPNEKLFF.

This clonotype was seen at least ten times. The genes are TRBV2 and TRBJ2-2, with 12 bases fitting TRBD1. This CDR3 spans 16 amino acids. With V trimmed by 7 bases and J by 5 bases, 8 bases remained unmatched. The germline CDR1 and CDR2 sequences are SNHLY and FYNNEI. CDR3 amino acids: CASIRDRGLGTGELFF. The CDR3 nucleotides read TGTGCCAGCATAAGGGACAGGGGGCTTGGTACCGGGGAGCTGTTTTTT.

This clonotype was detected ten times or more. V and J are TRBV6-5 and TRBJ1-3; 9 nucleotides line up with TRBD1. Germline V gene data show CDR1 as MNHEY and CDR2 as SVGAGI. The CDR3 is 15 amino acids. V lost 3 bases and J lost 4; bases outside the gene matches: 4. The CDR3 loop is CASSYQDRGGNTIYF. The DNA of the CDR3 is TGTGCCAGCAGTTATCAGGACAGGGGAGGAAACACCATATATTTT.

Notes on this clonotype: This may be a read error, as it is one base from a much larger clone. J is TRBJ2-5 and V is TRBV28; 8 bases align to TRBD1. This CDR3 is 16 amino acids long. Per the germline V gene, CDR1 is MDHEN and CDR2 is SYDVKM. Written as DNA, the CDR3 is TGTGCCAGCAGTTTATTCCGGGACAGGATTACGGAGACCCTGTACTTC. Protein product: CASSLFRDRITETLYF.

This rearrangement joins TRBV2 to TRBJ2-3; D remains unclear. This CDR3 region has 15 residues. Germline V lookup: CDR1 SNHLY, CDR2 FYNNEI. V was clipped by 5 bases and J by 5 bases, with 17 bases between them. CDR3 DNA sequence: TGTGCCAGCAGTCGGGCCAGACTTGGCCTAGATACGCAGTATTTT. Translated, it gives CASSRARLGLDTQYF. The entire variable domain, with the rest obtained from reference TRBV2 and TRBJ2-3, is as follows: EPEVTQTPSHQVTQMGQEVILRCVPISNHLYFYWYRQILGQKVEFLVSFYNNEISEKSEIFDDQFSVERPDGSNFTLKIRSTKLEDSAMYFCASSRARLGLDTQYFGPGTRLTVL.

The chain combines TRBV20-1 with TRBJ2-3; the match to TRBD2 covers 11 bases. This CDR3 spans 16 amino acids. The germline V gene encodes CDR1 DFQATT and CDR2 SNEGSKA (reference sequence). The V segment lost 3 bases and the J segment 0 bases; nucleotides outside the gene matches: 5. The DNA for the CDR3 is TGCAGTGCTAGCCCCCGACTAGCGGGAAGCACAGATACGCAGTATTTT. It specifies CSASPRLAGSTDTQYF.

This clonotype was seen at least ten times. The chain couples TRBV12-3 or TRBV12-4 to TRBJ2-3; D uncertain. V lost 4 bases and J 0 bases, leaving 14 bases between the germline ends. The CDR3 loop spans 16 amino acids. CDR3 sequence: CASSSRHSGSTDTQYF. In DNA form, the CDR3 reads TGTGCCAGCAGTTCCCGACACTCCGGTAGCACAGATACGCAGTATTTT.